This entry describes one T cell receptor (beta chain). Its antigen remains unknown. This record belongs to a study of PD-1 blockade in classical Hodgkin lymphoma. For the study at large: The study gave patients nivolumab 3 mg/kg intravenously every 2 weeks. Whole-study results and caveats: Complete responders showed a baseline diversity that resembled the diversity of newly diagnosed patients.

Assay used: immunoSEQ multiplex PCR; TCRdb lists only in-frame clones, some missing. The table records about 97,000 clones, 65% to 85% of them present only once. In every patient, relapse followed autologous stem cell transplantation, while exposure to brentuximab vedotin differed. Under best response, outcomes were complete response, partial response or progressive disease. The clonotype comes from a human donor with classical Hodgkin lymphoma. The specimen was peripheral blood mononuclear cells (PBMCs), collected at baseline.

DNA for the CDR3: TGTGCCAGCAGCGTAACTCGCGGAGGGGGGGGCGGGGGGACCCAGTACTTC. As protein: CASSVTRGGGGGGTQYF. J is TRBJ2-5 and V is TRBV9; TRBD2 might be the D (7 bases). Germline values: CDR1 SGDLS, CDR2 YYNGEE. Trimming cost V 1 base and J 7 bases, with 23 bases left between them. The CDR3 sequence is 17 residues long.